Given below is one T cell receptor beta chain in context. This clone's antigen is unknown. A single base separates this from a much larger clone, so it may be a read error. The entry originates in a study of T cells in Graves' hyperthyroidism and ophthalmopathy (dated by TCRdb to about 2019). Background on the whole study: A discovery cohort of about 100 patients, 43 with Graves' ophthalmopathy and over 55 with stable Graves' hyperthyroidism, was used to find distinguishing TCR V-J signatures. After blood sampling, hyperthyroidism patients were treated with methimazole at a starting dose of 30 mg daily, and ophthalmopathy patients were treated with high-dose intravenous methylprednisolone. The 100 discovery patients were divided at random into training and test sets in a 7:3 ratio. Whether ophthalmopathy could be predicted prospectively was tested in an independent validation cohort made up of under 20 hyperthyroidism patients plus 17 patients who later progressed to ophthalmopathy. In addition, the study compared T-cell repertoires in thyroid tissue and in blood from roughly 6 Graves' hyperthyroidism patients. TCR Vbeta CDR3 sequencing of 135 peripheral blood samples (43 ophthalmopathy, around 80 hyperthyroidism and roughly 17 progressor patients) is reported in the paper.

Deletion took 5 bases off V and 2 bases off J, with a span of 13 bases between the germline ends. Taken from the germline V gene (reference sequence), the CDR1 and CDR2 loops are LNHNV and YYDKDF. Taken from cysteine to phenylalanine, the CDR3 has 14 residues. Of the read, only the CDR3 DNA is kept; its 42 bases are in frame from base 1. The TCR beta CDR3 regions were amplified from the RNA transcripts. The first round of RT-PCR for the TCR CDR3 was performed with the HTBI primer set and the Qiagen OneStep RT-PCR kit. A second multiplex PCR round built the libraries, followed by size selection and purification. Sequencing of the libraries was done on an Illumina HiSeq2000 using paired-end 100 bp reads. Per the source publication's procedure: SOAPnuke was used to process the raw data, removing reads that contained adapters or uncalled bases, had a mean Phred below 15, or lacked an exact match to the constant primer or identifier. High-quality paired reads were merged using COPE v1.2.5, and each unique nucleotide sequence was defined as a clonotype. MiTCR v1.1 was used to align clonotypes to the IMGT TRBV, TRBD and TRBJ reference segments. The analysis was restricted to V-J combinations with a frequency above 0.0001, which together covered just over 98% of the repertoires. The TCS score was defined as F50 (clonal expansion) divided by E x V (chaos), with BLOSUM62-based TCRdist calculated between CDR3 peptides within each V-J. Welch's t-statistics and random forest reduced several hundred V-J features to 13, which were used in a naive Bayes classifier (R e1071). TCRdb cleaned the public reads at Q25 with fastp, built clones with MiXCR and kept in-frame beta chains. Entries are consolidated by CDR3 protein sequence, retaining the most common genes and DNA. TCRdb's processing, not the authors' own work, is the source of the V and J calls. The sample table records hundreds of thousands of distinct CDR3 sequences; roughly 50% of these occur just once. About 7.9% of the sample is held by the ten biggest clonotypes.

Broad study findings and their caveats: A 13 V-J signature model separated ophthalmopathy from stable hyperthyroidism, with roughly 88% sensitivity and 81% to 83% specificity in cross-validation and 80%/75% in testing. No statistical method was used to set the sample size in advance, and investigators knew the group allocation. In validation, the model predicted progression to ophthalmopathy a median of roughly 6.5 months before onset, with around 70% sensitivity and nearly 75% specificity. Blood samples also contained most of the expanded thyroid clonotypes (frequency above 0.001), which suggests that blood repertoires may reflect thyroid immune responses.

A patient counted as having stable Graves' hyperthyroidism if no progression to ophthalmopathy occurred over 18 months of follow-up. Hyperthyroidism patients were newly diagnosed, had a disease duration of under 2 months, and were aged 18 to 65 years. The study excluded patients with uncontrolled infections, other autoimmune diseases, pregnancy or lactation. Diagnoses relied on clinical symptoms, serum thyroxine and TRAb, thyroid ultrasound and orbital computed tomography. Total RNA was extracted with Trizol reagent, and quality was checked on an Agilent 2100 Bioanalyzer. The chain is assembled from TRBV15 and TRBJ2-7; the D gene is not confidently resolved. This sequence was found in a woman under 30 with Graves' hyperthyroidism. Donor details come from another sample of the same person, matched by shared clones. Sequenced: peripheral blood or thyroid tissue (not recorded which). The DNA reads TGTGCCACCAGCTTAAGACGGAGCGCCTACGAGCAGTACTTC. It specifies CATSLRRSAYEQYF.